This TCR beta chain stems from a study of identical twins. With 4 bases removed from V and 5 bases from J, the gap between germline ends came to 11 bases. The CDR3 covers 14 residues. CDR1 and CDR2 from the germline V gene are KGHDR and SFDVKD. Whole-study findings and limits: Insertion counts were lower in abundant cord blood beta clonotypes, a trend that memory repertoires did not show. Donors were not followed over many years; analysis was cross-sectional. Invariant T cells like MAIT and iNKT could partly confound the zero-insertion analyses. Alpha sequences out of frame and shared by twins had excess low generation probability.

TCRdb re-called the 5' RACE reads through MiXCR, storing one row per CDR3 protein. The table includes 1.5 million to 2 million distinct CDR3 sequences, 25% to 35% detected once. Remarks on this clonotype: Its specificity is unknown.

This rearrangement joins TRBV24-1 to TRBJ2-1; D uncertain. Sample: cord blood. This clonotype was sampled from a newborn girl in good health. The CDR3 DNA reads TGTGCCACCAGTGACCTGAGTCCTAACAATGAGCAGTTCTTC. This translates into CATSDLSPNNEQFF.